The 2 T cell receptor beta chains presented below share a single source sample, sequenced in a study of beta chain features in type 1 diabetes. The study reverse transcribed the entire isolated RNA, so it sequenced expressed TCRB transcripts. Here immunoSEQ multiplex PCR was the method, and the copy in TCRdb shows in-frame clones only, minus some. The sample has 150,000 to 200,000 clones; around 8% are singletons. Their antigens are not known. Study-level points and caveats: TCRB CDR3s from Type 1 diabetes patients were moderately but significantly shorter in all four CD4+ subsets.

Sequencing was carried out using central memory CD4+ T cells from blood. Receptors originate from a woman in her forties with type 1 diabetes.

This clone came up a few times. The CDR3 bases are TGTGCCAGCAGTGAAGCCGGACAGGGAATCAAACTGGAAGCTTTCTTT. Protein: CASSEAGQGIKLEAFF. The chain employs TRBV6-1 and TRBJ1-1, with 8 bases identical to TRBD1. CDR1 MNHNS and CDR2 SASEGT come from the germline V gene. Germline trimming cut 0 bases from V and 8 bases from J; bases unmatched to any gene: 11. The CDR3 consists of 16 residues.

The rearrangement links TRBV7-9 to TRBJ2-7, with 8 bases lining up with TRBD1. There are 14 residues in the CDR3. With V trimmed by 5 bases and J by 4 bases, 7 bases remained unmatched. The germline CDR1 and CDR2 sequences are SEHNR and FQNEAQ (reference sequence). The CDR3 DNA reads as TGTGCCAGCAGCCAAAACCAGGGGGCATACGAGCAGTACTTC. Protein sequence: CASSQNQGAYEQYF.